This T cell receptor (beta chain) derives from a study of blood T cell repertoires in COVID-19. As processed by the authors: Reference gene primers were amplified, and this amplification served to estimate nucleated cell counts. Generated by immunoSEQ multiplex PCR, the TCRdb table keeps only in-frame clones and is missing some. V, J and clone size derive from that table, while D and trimming were established from the DNA sequence. This sample has 130,000 to 150,000 clones, with about 87% found just once. V was clipped by 11 bases and J by 0 bases, with 19 bases between them. The CDR3 consists of 16 residues. Germline lookup yields CDR1 ENHRY and CDR2 SYGVKD.

The rearrangement links TRBV10-3 to TRBJ1-4; no clear D. Sequences were obtained from peripheral blood. The clonotype was recovered from a woman between 45 and 60 years old with acute or convalescent COVID-19. The CDR3 nucleotides read TGTGCCGCCTCCCCACAACAGATTGCAACTAATGAAAAACTGTTTTTT. It encodes CAASPQQIATNEKLFF.